The present T cell receptor beta chain was sequenced within a study of blood T cell repertoires in COVID-19. The germline CDR1 and CDR2 sequences are SGHRS and YFSETQ. V dropped 4 bases and J dropped 4; count of bases not matched to a gene: 6. This CDR3 is 15 amino acids long. Sequencing was performed with immunoSEQ multiplex PCR; in TCRdb, only in-frame clones are kept and a portion is missing. This table holds around 200,000 clones, roughly 77% found once. The sequenced material came from peripheral blood. The chain couples TRBV5-1 to TRBJ1-2; 11 bases match TRBD1. This receptor was identified in a woman aged 40-49 years with COVID-19, enrolled during active disease. CDR3 region: CASSTGTGGLYGYTF. The CDR3 DNA reads as TGCGCCAGCAGCACCGGGACAGGGGGACTCTATGGCTACACCTTC.